The 15 T cell receptor beta chains in this list originate from one sample, sequenced in a study of T cell repertoires in cytomegalovirus infection. These receptors have no known antigen. TCRdb independently ran MiXCR on the reads; one entry per CDR3 protein. The repertoire holds around 800,000 distinct CDR3 sequences, with 30% to 35% as singletons. Here the sequenced sample was cultured CD8+ T cells from PBMCs, taken from culture after CMV antigen stimulation. The origin of the receptors is a human donor in good health (CMV status not recorded). Some clones in this sample may be carry-over from other donors' samples.

Only a few counts were recorded for this clonotype. The chain links TRBV2 to TRBJ2-7, with TRBD1 matching 12 bases. The CDR3 length is 15 residues. The trim removed 6 bases at V and 3 bases at J, leaving 6 bases unmatched. Germline V gene data show CDR1 as SNHLY and CDR2 as FYNNEI. CDR3 protein: CASRVGTGGVYEQYV. CDR3 sequence (DNA): TGTGCCAGCAGGGTAGGGACAGGGGGCGTCTACGAGCAGTACGTC.

The gene calls are TRBV27 and TRBJ1-2, with no clear D. Trimming stripped 8 bases from V and 0 bases from J, with 13 bases between. The CDR3 contains 14 residues. The germline CDR1 and CDR2 sequences are MNHEY and SMNVEV (reference sequence). The CDR3: CASFSHGANYGYTF. DNA of the CDR3: TGTGCCAGCTTCTCGCATGGGGCTAACTATGGCTACACCTTC.

CDR3 loop: CATSRYDRDTEAFF. The CDR3, as DNA: TGTGCCACCAGCAGGTACGACAGAGACACTGAAGCTTTCTTT. This chain links TRBV15 with TRBJ1-1, with D perhaps TRBD1 (5 bases). The CDR3 is made up of 14 amino acids. The germline V gene encodes CDR1 LNHNV and CDR2 YYDKDF (reference sequence). Trimming shortened V by 3 bases and J by 3 bases, and 11 bases separated the two germline ends. Full variable domain (missing parts from reference TRBV15 and TRBJ1-1): DAMVIQNPRYQVTQFGKPVTLSCSQTLNHNVMYWYQQKSSQAPKLLFHYYDKDFNNEADTPDNFQSRRPNTSFCFLDIRSPGLGDTAMYLCATSRYDRDTEAFFGQGTRLTVV.

This clonotype was observed at least ten times. The V gene is TRBV7-2, the J gene TRBJ2-6; D remains unclear. The germline V and J ends were trimmed by 3 bases and 2 bases, with 5 bases remaining between them. Germline V gives CDR1 SGHTA, CDR2 FQGNSA. The CDR3 is 14 residues long. The CDR3 here is CASSFLPGANVLTF. The CDR3 bases are TGTGCCAGCAGCTTCTTACCTGGGGCCAACGTCCTGACTTTC.

This clonotype was seen a handful of times. V gene TRBV4-2 combines with J gene TRBJ2-7; unclear D gene. The CDR3 covers 14 residues. The germline CDR1 and CDR2 sequences are LGHNA and YNFKEQ. With 1 base removed from V and 1 base from J, the gap between germline ends came to 8 bases. The CDR3 DNA is TGTGCCAGCAGCCAAGGGGTACAGTCCTACGAGCAGTACTTC. Residues: CASSQGVQSYEQYF.

The chain couples TRBV7-9 to TRBJ1-1, with D unclear. Between the trimmed V and J ends, which lost 5 bases and 1 base, there was a span of 14 bases. Germline CDR1 SEHNR, CDR2 FQNEAQ (reference sequence). The CDR3 loop spans 15 amino acids. CDR3: CASSGSDRANTEAFF. The DNA for the CDR3 is TGTGCCAGCAGCGGGTCGGACCGCGCGAACACTGAAGCTTTCTTT. Based on the CDR3 plus reference TRBV7-9 and TRBJ1-1, the full variable domain is DTGVSQNPRHKITKRGQNVTFRCDPISEHNRLYWYRQTLGQGPEFLTYFQNEAQLEKSRLLSDRFSAERPKGSFSTLEIQRTEQGDSAMYLCASSGSDRANTEAFFGQGTRLTVV.

This clonotype has just a few counts. This chain connects TRBV27 to TRBJ2-1; a weak D match, TRBD1 (7 bases). This CDR3 contains 14 residues. V shed 5 bases and J shed 8 bases, with 16 bases lying between them. Per germline, CDR1 MNHEY and CDR2 SMNVEV (reference sequence). The CDR3 here is CASSTYRGGYEQFF. As DNA, the CDR3 is TGTGCCAGCAGTACCTACAGGGGAGGCTATGAGCAGTTCTTC.

The rearrangement links TRBV6-2 or TRBV6-3 to TRBJ1-1; D uncertain. The V gene lost 2 bases and the J gene lost 2 bases, with 12 bases spanning the gap. The length of the CDR3 is 15 residues. Germline CDR1 MNHEY, CDR2 SVGEGT. CDR3 DNA sequence: TGTGCCAGCAGTTACCAGCTAGGGCCCAACACTGAAGCTTTCTTT. Amino acid sequence: CASSYQLGPNTEAFF.

The chain employs TRBV7-9 and TRBJ1-5, with D perhaps matching TRBD1 (6 bases). Per germline, CDR1 SEHNR and CDR2 FQNEAQ (reference sequence). V was trimmed by 5 bases and J by 4 bases, leaving 12 bases between them. This CDR3 region has 14 residues. This chain's CDR3 is CASSVQGGNQPQHF. The DNA for the CDR3 is TGTGCCAGCAGCGTACAAGGGGGGAATCAGCCCCAGCATTTT. Looking up the rest from reference TRBV7-9 and TRBJ1-5 gives the full variable domain: DTGVSQNPRHKITKRGQNVTFRCDPISEHNRLYWYRQTLGQGPEFLTYFQNEAQLEKSRLLSDRFSAERPKGSFSTLEIQRTEQGDSAMYLCASSVQGGNQPQHFGDGTRLSIL.

The V gene is TRBV28, the J gene TRBJ2-4, with 9 positions matching TRBD1. The CDR3 extends over 15 amino acids. With V trimmed by 6 bases and J by 8 bases, 11 bases remained unmatched. The germline V gene has CDR1 MDHEN and CDR2 SYDVKM. The CDR3 region is CASSRDRGDEDIQYF. CDR3 nucleotides: TGTGCCAGCAGCCGCGACAGGGGGGATGAAGACATTCAGTACTTC.

This clonotype was detected a few times. This chain connects TRBV7-9 to TRBJ1-6, with 7 bases identical to TRBD1. V shed 2 bases and J 8 bases; nucleotides not matched to a gene: 3. CDR3 size: 14 residues. The V gene's germline CDR1 is SEHNR and CDR2 FQNEAQ (reference sequence). The CDR3, as DNA: TGTGCCAGCAGCTTAAGGGACAGCGATTCACCCCTCCACTTT. This encodes CASSLRDSDSPLHF.

This chain links TRBV12-3 or TRBV12-4 with TRBJ1-2; TRBD1 is a possible D gene (6 bases). The CDR3 has 13 amino acids. Between the trimmed V and J ends, which lost 8 bases and 2 bases, there was a span of 12 bases. This CDR3 reads CASRVRGNYGYTF. CDR3 nucleotides: TGTGCCAGCCGGGTAAGGGGGAACTATGGCTACACCTTC.

This clonotype was counted a few times. This chain uses TRBV2 with TRBJ2-1; tentatively, D is TRBD1 (6 bases). The V gene's germline CDR1 is SNHLY and CDR2 FYNNEI. Trimming left V 7 bases short and J 2 bases short, with 6 bases between. The CDR3 runs to 12 residues. The CDR3 DNA reads TGTGCCAGCAAGGGGGCCTACAATGAGCAGTTCTTC. Translation: CASKGAYNEQFF.

In its sample, this clonotype was seen many times. The chain uses TRBV7-9 and TRBJ1-2, with D possibly matching TRBD1 (6 bases). Between the trimmed V and J ends, which lost 2 bases and 6 bases, there was a span of 7 bases. Germline V gives CDR1 SEHNR, CDR2 FQNEAQ (reference sequence). The CDR3 runs 12 residues. CDR3 bases: TGTGCCAGCAGCTTATACAGGGATGGCTACACCTTC. It specifies CASSLYRDGYTF.

This clonotype was counted between two and nine times. The chain joins TRBV4-1 to TRBJ1-5; D not resolved. The CDR3 consists of 15 residues. Per germline, CDR1 MGHRA and CDR2 YSYEKL. Trimming removed 1 base from V and 7 bases from J, with 14 bases in between. The CDR3 DNA sequence: TGCGCCAGCAGCCAAGGTTCGGCAGCAAGCCAGCCCCAGCATTTT. Encoded protein: CASSQGSAASQPQHF.